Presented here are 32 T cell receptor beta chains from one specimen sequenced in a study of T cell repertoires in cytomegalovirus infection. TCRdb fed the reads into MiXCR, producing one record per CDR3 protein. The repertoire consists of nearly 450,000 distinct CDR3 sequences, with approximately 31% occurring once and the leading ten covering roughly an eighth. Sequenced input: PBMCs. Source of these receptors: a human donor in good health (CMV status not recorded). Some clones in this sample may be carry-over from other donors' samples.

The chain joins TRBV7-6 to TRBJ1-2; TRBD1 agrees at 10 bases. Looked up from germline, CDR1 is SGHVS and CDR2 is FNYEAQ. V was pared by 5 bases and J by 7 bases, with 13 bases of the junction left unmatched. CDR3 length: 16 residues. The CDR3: CASSQMLGQGSSGYTF. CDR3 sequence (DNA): TGTGCCAGCAGCCAGATGTTGGGACAGGGGAGTTCTGGCTACACCTTC.

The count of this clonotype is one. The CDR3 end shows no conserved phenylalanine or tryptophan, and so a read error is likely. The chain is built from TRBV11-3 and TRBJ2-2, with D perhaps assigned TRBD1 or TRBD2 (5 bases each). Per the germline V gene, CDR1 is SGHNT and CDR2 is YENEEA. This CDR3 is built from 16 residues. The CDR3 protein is CASSLSWSGSTVELFV. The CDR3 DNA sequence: TGTGCCAGCAGCTTATCTTGGTCAGGGAGCACCGTGGAGCTGTTTGTT.

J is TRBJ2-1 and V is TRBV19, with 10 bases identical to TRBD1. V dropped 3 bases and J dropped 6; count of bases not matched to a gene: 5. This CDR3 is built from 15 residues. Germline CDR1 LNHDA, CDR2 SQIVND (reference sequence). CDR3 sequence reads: CASSMFRDRGNEQFF. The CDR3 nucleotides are TGTGCCAGTAGTATGTTCCGGGACAGGGGCAATGAGCAGTTCTTC.

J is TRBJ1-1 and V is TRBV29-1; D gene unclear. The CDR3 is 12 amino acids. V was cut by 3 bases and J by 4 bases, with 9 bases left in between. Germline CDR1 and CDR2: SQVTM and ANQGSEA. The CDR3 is CSVEMGGTEAFF. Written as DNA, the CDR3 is TGCAGCGTTGAGATGGGAGGCACTGAAGCTTTCTTT.

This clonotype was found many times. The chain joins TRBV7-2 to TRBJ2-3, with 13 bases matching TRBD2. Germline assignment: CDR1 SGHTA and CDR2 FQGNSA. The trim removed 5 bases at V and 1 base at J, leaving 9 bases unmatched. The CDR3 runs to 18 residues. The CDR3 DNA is TGTGCCAGCAGCCTAACTAGCGGGGGGGCTTTTGGCACAGATACGCAGTATTTT. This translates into CASSLTSGGAFGTDTQYF. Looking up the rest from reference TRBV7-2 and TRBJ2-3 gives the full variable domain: GAGVSQSPSNKVTEKGKDVELRCDPISGHTALYWYRQSLGQGLEFLIYFQGNSAPDKSGLPSDRFSAERTGGSVSTLTIQRTQQEDSAVYLCASSLTSGGAFGTDTQYFGPGTRLTVL.

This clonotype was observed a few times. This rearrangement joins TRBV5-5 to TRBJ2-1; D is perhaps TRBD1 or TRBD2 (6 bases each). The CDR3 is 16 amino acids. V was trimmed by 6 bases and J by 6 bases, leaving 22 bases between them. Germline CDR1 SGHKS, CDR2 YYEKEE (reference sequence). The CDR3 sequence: CASTRPPGDSSNEQFF. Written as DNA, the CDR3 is TGTGCCAGCACCCGGCCCCCAGGGGACTCATCCAATGAGCAGTTCTTC.

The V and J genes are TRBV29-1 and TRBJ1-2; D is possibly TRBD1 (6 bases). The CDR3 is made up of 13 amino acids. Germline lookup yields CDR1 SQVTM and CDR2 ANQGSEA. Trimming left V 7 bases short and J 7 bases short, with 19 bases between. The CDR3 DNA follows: TGCAGCGCGGGGGCTCAGGGTGCGGGTGGCTACACCTTC. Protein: CSAGAQGAGGYTF.

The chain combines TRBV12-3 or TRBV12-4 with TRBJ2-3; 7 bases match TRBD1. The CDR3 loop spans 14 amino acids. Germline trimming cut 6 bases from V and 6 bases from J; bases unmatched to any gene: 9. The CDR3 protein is CASSSYRGRDTQYF. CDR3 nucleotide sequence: TGTGCCAGCAGCTCATACAGGGGTCGGGATACGCAGTATTTT.

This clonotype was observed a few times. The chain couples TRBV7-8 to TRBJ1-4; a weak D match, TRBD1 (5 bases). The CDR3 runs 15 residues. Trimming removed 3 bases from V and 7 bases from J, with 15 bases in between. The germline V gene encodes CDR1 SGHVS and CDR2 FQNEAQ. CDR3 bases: TGTGCCAGCAGCTTTACCGGGGCCCTTGGTGAAAAACTGTTTTTT. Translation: CASSFTGALGEKLFF. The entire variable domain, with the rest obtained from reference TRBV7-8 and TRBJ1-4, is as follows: GAGVSQSPRYKVAKRGQDVALRCDPISGHVSLFWYQQALGQGPEFLTYFQNEAQLDKSGLPSDRFFAERPEGSVSTLKIQRTQQEDSAVYLCASSFTGALGEKLFFGSGTQLSVL.

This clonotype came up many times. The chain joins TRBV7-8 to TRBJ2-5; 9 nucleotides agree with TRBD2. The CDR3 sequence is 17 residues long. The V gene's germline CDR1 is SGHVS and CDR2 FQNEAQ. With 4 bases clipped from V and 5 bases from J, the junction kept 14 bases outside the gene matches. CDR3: CASSSPLSGGLGETQYF. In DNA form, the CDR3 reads TGTGCCAGCAGCTCGCCGCTAAGCGGGGGGCTCGGGGAGACCCAGTACTTC. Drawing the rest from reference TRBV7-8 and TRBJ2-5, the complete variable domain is GAGVSQSPRYKVAKRGQDVALRCDPISGHVSLFWYQQALGQGPEFLTYFQNEAQLDKSGLPSDRFFAERPEGSVSTLKIQRTQQEDSAVYLCASSSPLSGGLGETQYFGPGTRLLVL.

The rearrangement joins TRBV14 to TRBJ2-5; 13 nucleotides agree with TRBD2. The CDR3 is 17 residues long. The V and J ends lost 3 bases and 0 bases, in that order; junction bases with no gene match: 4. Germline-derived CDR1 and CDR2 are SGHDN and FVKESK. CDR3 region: CASSHLGTSGDQETQYF. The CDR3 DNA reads TGTGCCAGCAGCCACCTCGGGACTAGCGGGGACCAAGAGACCCAGTACTTC.

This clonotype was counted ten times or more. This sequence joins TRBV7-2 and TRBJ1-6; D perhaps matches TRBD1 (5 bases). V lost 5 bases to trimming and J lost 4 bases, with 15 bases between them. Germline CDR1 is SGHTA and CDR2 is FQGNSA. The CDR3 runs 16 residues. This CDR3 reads CASSPAVGGYNSPLHF. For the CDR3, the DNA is TGTGCCAGCAGCCCCGCAGTCGGGGGTTATAATTCACCCCTCCACTTT.

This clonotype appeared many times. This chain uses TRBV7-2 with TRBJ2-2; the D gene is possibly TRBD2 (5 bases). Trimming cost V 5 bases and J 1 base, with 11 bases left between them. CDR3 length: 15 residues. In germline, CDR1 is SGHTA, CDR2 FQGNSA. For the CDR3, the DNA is TGTGCCAGCAGCCCGGACTCTCTGAACACCGGGGAGCTGTTTTTT. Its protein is CASSPDSLNTGELFF.

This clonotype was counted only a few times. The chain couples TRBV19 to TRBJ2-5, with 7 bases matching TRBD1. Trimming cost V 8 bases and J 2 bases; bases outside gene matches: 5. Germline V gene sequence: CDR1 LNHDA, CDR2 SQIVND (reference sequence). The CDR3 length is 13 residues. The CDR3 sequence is CASSGTEQETQYF. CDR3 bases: TGTGCCAGTTCCGGGACAGAGCAAGAGACCCAGTACTTC. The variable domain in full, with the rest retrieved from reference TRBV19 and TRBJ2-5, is DGGITQSPKYLFRKEGQNVTLSCEQNLNHDAMYWYRQDPGQGLRLIYYSQIVNDFQKGDIAEGYSVSREKKESFPLTVTSAQKNPTAFYLCASSGTEQETQYFGPGTRLLVL.

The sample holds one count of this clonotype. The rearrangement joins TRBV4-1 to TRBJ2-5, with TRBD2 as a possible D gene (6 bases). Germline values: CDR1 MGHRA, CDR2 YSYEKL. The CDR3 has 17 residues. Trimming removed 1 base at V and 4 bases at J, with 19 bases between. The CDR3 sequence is CASSQALVGRRGETQYF. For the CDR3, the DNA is TGCGCCAGCAGCCAAGCACTCGTTGGGCGGAGGGGAGAGACCCAGTACTTC.

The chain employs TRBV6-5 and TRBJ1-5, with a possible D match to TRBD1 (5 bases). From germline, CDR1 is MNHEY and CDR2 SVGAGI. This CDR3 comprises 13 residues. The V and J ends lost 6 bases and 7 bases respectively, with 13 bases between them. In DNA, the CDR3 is TGTGCCAGCAGACTGGGGGAGTACCAGCCCCAGCATTTT. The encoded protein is CASRLGEYQPQHF.

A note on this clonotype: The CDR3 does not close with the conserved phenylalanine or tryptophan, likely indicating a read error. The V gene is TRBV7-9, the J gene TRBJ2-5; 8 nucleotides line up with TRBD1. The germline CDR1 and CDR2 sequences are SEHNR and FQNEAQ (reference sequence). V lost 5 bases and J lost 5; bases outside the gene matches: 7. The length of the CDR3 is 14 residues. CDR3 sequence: CASSANRGAETQYV. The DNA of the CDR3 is TGTGCCAGCAGCGCTAACAGGGGGGCTGAGACCCAGTACGTC.

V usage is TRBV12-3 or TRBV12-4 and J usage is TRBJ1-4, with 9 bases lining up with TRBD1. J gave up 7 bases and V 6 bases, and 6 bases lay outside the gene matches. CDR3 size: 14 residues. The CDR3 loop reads CASSPGTGCEKLFF. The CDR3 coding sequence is TGTGCCAGCAGCCCCGGGACAGGGTGTGAAAAACTGTTTTTT.

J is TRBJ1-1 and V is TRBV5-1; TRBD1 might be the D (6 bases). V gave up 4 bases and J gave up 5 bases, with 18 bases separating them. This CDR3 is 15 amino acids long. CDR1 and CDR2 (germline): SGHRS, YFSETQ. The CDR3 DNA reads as TGCGCCAGCAGCCCAGAGGGGGGGCAGAGGACTGAAGCTTTCTTT. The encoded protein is CASSPEGGQRTEAFF.

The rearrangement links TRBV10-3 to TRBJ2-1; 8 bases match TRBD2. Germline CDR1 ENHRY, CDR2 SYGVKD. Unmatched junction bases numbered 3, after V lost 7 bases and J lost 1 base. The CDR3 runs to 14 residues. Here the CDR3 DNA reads TGTGCCATCATGGGCGGGGGGTCCTACAATGAGCAGTTCTTC. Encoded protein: CAIMGGGSYNEQFF.

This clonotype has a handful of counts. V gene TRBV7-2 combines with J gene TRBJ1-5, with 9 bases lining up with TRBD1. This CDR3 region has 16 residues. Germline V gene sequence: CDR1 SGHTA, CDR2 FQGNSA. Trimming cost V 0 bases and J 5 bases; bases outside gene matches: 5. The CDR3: CASSLAGQGVDQPQHF. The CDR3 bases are TGTGCCAGCAGCTTAGCGGGACAGGGTGTGGATCAGCCCCAGCATTTT. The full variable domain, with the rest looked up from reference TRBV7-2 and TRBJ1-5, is GAGVSQSPSNKVTEKGKDVELRCDPISGHTALYWYRQSLGQGLEFLIYFQGNSAPDKSGLPSDRFSAERTGGSVSTLTIQRTQQEDSAVYLCASSLAGQGVDQPQHFGDGTRLSIL.

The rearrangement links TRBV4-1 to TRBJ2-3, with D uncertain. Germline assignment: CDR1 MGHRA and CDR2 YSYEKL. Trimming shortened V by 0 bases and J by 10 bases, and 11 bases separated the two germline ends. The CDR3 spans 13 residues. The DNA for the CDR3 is TGCGCCAGCAGCCAAGAAGGGTGGGATGCGCAGTATTTT. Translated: CASSQEGWDAQYF.

CDR3 in DNA: TGCGCCAGCAGCCAAGAAAGGGCGGGAACGGGGGGGCGGAGCAATGAGCAGTTCTTC. This translates into CASSQERAGTGGRSNEQFF. V is TRBV4-1 and J is TRBJ2-1; TRBD2 matches at 8 bases. The V gene end was trimmed by 0 bases and the J gene end by 6 bases; junction bases not matched to a gene: 16. CDR1 and CDR2 (germline): MGHRA, YSYEKL. This CDR3 spans 19 amino acids.

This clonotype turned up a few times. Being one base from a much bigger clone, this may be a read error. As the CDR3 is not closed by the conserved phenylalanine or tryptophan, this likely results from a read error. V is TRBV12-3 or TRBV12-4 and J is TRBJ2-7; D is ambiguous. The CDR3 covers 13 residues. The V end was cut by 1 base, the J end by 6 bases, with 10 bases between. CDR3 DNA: TGTGCCAGCAGTTTAGACAGTAGACTCGAGCAGTACTTA. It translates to CASSLDSRLEQYL.

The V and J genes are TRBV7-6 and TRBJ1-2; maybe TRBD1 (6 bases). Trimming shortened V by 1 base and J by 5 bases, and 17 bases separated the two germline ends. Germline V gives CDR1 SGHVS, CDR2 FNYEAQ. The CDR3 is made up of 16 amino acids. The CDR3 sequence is CASSLEDSRETYGYTF. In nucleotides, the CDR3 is TGTGCCAGCAGCTTAGAGGACAGTCGAGAGACTTATGGCTACACCTTC.

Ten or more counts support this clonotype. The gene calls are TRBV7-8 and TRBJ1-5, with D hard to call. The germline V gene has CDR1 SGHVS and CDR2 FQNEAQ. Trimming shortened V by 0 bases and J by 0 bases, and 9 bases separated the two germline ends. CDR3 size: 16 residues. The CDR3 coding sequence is TGTGCCAGCAGCTTAGCGCGGTCGGATAGCAATCAGCCCCAGCATTTT. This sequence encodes CASSLARSDSNQPQHF.

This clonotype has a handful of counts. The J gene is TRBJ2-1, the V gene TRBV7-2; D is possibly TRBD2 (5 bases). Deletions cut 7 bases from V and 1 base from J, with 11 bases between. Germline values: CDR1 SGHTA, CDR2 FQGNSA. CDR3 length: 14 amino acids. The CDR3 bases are TGTGCCAGCACGAAAACTAGGTCCTACAATGAGCAGTTCTTC. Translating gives CASTKTRSYNEQFF.

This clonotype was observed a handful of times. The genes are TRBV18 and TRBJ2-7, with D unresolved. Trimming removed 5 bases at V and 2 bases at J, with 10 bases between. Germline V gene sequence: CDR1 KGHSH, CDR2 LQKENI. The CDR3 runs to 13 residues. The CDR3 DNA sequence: TGTGCCAGCTCATCTGACTTGACCTACGAGCAGTACTTC. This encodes CASSSDLTYEQYF.

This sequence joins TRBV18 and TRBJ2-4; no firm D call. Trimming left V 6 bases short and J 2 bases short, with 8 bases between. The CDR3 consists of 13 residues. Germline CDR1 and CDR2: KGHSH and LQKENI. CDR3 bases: TGTGCCAGCTCCGAGGTGACCAAAAACATTCAGTACTTC. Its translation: CASSEVTKNIQYF.

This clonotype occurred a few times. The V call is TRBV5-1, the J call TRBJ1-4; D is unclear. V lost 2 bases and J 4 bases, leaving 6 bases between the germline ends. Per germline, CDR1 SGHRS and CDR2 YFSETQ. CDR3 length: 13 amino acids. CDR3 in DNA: TGCGCCAGCAGCTTAACGGTTAATGAAAAACTGTTTTTT. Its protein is CASSLTVNEKLFF.

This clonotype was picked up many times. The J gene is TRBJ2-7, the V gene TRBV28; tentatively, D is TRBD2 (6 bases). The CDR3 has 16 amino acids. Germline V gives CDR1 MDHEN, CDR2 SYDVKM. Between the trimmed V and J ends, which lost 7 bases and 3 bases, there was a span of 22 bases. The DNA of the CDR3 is TGTGCCAGCACGCCCCGCCCCGGGACTCTTCGCTACGAGCAGTACTTC. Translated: CASTPRPGTLRYEQYF.

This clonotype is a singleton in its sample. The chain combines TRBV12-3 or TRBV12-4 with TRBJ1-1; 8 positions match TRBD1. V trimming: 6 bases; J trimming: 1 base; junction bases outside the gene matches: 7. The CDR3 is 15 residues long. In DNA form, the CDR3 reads TGTGCCAGCAGAGCGACAGGGGCCTCGAACACTGAAGCTTTCTTT. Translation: CASRATGASNTEAFF.